This T cell receptor (beta chain) was captured by sequencing in a study of OX40 agonist ivuxolimab in advanced cancers. Study-level results: The authors did not determine the antigen specificity of the expanded peripheral T cells. Normalized expansion of T-cell clones was also low for some nonresponders. Clonal expansion from baseline to week 6 occurred in both CD4+ and CD8+ T cells.

A word on this clone: The antigen is not known.

The ends were cut back, 2 bases at V and 5 bases at J, with 13 bases in the middle. Per germline, CDR1 SGHRS and CDR2 YFSETQ. The CDR3 has 14 amino acids. Profiling relied on immunoSEQ multiplex PCR, and the TCRdb table lists in-frame clones only, not all of them. The sample holds 60,000 or so clones, approximately 89% seen once. The specimen comprised CD4+ or CD8+ T cells sorted from blood, sampled in a trial of the OX40 agonist ivuxolimab. This chain uses TRBV5-1 with TRBJ1-2; D uncertain. The TCR was taken from an adult with an advanced solid tumor such as melanoma, head and neck, liver or kidney cancer. This chain's CDR3 is CASSFLDSTYGYTF. The CDR3 DNA is TGCGCCAGCAGCTTCCTGGACTCGACGTATGGCTACACCTTC.